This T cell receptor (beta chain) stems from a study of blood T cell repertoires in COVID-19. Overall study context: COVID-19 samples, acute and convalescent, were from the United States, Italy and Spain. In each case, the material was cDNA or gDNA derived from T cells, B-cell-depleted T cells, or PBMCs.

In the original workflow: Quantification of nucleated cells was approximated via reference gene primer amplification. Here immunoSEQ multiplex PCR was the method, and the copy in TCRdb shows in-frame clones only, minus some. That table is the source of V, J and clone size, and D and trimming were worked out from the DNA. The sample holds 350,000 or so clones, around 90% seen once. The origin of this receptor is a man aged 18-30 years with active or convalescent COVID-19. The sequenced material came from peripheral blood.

CDR3: CASSFRGHSDSPLHF. CDR3 nucleotides: TGTGCCAGCAGCTTCCGAGGACACTCCGATTCACCCCTCCACTTT. The J gene is TRBJ1-6, the V gene TRBV9, with D possibly TRBD1 on 5 matching bases. This CDR3 is built from 15 residues. Trimming pared 4 bases from V and 8 bases from J, leaving 16 bases between. Germline CDR1 SGDLS, CDR2 YYNGEE.